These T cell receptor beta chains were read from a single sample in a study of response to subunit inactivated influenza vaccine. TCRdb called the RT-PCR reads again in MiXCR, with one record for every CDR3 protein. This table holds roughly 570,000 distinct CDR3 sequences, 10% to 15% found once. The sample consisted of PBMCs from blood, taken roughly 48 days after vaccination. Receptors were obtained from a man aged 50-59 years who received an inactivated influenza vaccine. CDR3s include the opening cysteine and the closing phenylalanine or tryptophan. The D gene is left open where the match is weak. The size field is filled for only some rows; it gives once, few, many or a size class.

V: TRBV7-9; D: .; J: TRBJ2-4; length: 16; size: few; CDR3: CASSLVGGPAKNIQYF; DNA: TGTGCCAGCAGCTTAGTGGGGGGCCCCGCCAAAAACATTCAGTACTTC
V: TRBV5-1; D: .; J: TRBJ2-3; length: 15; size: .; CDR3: CASSSWDSSTDTQYF; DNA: TGCGCCAGCAGCTCCTGGGACTCGAGCACAGATACGCAGTATTTT
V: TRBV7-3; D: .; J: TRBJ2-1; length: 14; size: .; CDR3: CASSLAFGLGEQFF; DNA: TGTGCCAGCAGCTTAGCGTTCGGCCTGGGGGAGCAGTTCTTC
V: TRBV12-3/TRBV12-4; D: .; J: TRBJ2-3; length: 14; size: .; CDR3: CASSLLGMSDTQYF; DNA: TGTGCCAGCAGTTTACTTGGGATGTCAGATACGCAGTATTTT
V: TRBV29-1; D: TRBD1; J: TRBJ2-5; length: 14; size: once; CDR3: CSIGTGRVQETQYF; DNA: TGCAGCATAGGGACAGGCAGAGTTCAAGAGACCCAGTACTTC
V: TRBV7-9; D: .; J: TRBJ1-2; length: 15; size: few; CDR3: CASSLNSLANYGYTF; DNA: TGTGCCAGCAGCTTGAACAGCTTAGCTAACTATGGCTACACCTTC
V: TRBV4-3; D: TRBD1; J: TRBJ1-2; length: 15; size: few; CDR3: CASSQEDRDRYGYTF; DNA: TGCGCCAGCAGCCAAGAAGACAGGGATCGCTATGGCTACACCTTC
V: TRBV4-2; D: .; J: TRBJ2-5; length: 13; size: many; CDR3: CASSRYPGETQYF; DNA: TGTGCCAGCAGCCGATACCCTGGGGAGACCCAGTACTTC
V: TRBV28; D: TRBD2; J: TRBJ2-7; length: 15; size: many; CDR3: CASSTLWRESYEQYF; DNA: TGTGCCAGCAGTACCCTTTGGCGGGAGAGTTACGAGCAGTACTTC
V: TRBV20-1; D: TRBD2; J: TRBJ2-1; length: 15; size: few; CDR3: CSASPGLAGYNEQFF; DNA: TGCAGTGCTAGCCCGGGACTAGCGGGCTACAATGAGCAGTTCTTC
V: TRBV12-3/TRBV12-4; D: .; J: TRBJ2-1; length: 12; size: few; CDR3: CASSYRNNEQFF; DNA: TGTGCCAGCAGTTACAGAAACAATGAGCAGTTCTTC
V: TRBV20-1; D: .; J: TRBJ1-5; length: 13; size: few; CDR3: CSASGLSNQPQHF; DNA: TGCAGTGCTTCAGGGCTTAGCAATCAGCCCCAGCATTTT
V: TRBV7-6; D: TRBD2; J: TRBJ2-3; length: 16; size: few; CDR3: CASSPRLAGDIDTQYF; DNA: TGTGCCAGCAGCCCAAGACTAGCGGGAGACATAGATACGCAGTATTTT
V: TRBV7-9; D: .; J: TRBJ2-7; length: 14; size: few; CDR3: CASSRVGLEYEQYF; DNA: TGTGCCAGCAGCCGCGTCGGGCTCGAGTACGAGCAGTACTTC